The 28 T cell receptor beta chains below were found in one sample sequenced in a study of ipilimumab plus nivolumab after autologous stem cell transplantation. The protocol was immunoSEQ multiplex PCR, while the TCRdb copy is restricted to in-frame clones and leaves out a portion. The repertoire holds fewer than 20,000 clones, approximately 71% seen once, with less than 25% in the top ten. Here the sequenced sample was PBMCs, taken in a trial of ipilimumab plus nivolumab as post-transplant consolidation. The receptors were gathered from a male donor with diffuse large B-cell lymphoma.

This rearrangement joins TRBV21-1 to TRBJ2-3; the listed D gene, TRBD2, was not tested against the DNA. TRBV21-1 is a known pseudogene. The CDR3 is 16 amino acids. This CDR3 is CASSKAPVECTDTQYF. In nucleotides, the CDR3 is TGTGCCAGCAGCAAAGCCCCGGTGGAGTGCACAGATACGCAGTATTTT.

The chain employs TRBV28 and TRBJ2-2, with 11 bases identical to TRBD2. Germline V lookup: CDR1 MDHEN, CDR2 SYDVKM. The CDR3 sequence is 17 residues long. After removal of 3 bases from V and 4 bases from J, the junction contained 7 bases not matched to a gene. The CDR3 nucleotides read TGTGCCAGCAGTTTCTTTACTAGCGGGAGTACCACCGGGGAGCTGTTTTTT. The encoded protein is CASSFFTSGSTTGELFF. Filled out from reference TRBV28 and TRBJ2-2, the complete variable domain reads DVKVTQSSRYLVKRTGEKVFLECVQDMDHENMFWYRQDPGLGLRLIYFSYDVKMKEKGDIPEGYSVSREKKERFSLILESASTNQTSMYLCASSFFTSGSTTGELFFGEGSRLTVL.

The gene calls are TRBV29-1 and TRBJ2-1, with TRBD2 as a possible D gene (6 bases). This CDR3 spans 13 amino acids. CDR1 and CDR2 from the germline V gene are SQVTM and ANQGSEA. Between the trimmed V and J ends, which lost 3 bases and 9 bases, there was a span of 15 bases. The CDR3 nucleotides are TGCAGCGTTGATTTTGGAGGGATCGGTGAGCAGTTCTTC. Amino acids: CSVDFGGIGEQFF.

This chain links TRBV19 with TRBJ2-3; 15 bases agree with TRBD2. Trimming took 5 bases from V and 2 from J; bases not matched to a gene: 8. Germline CDR1 and CDR2: LNHDA and SQIVND (reference sequence). This CDR3 is 18 amino acids long. Here the CDR3 reads CASSVTGTSGGTTDTQYF. The CDR3 nucleotides are TGTGCCAGTAGTGTTACCGGGACTAGCGGGGGGACCACAGATACGCAGTATTTT. Full variable domain (rest looked up from reference TRBV19 and TRBJ2-3): DGGITQSPKYLFRKEGQNVTLSCEQNLNHDAMYWYRQDPGQGLRLIYYSQIVNDFQKGDIAEGYSVSREKKESFPLTVTSAQKNPTAFYLCASSVTGTSGGTTDTQYFGPGTRLTVL.

V and J are TRBV7-9 and TRBJ2-7, with 10 bases matching TRBD2. The CDR3 spans 15 residues. The V segment lost 5 bases and the J segment 2 bases; nucleotides outside the gene matches: 6. Germline values: CDR1 SEHNR, CDR2 FQNEAQ (reference sequence). The CDR3 loop reads CASSPSGGDPYEQYF. In nucleotides, the CDR3 is TGTGCCAGCAGCCCAAGCGGGGGGGACCCCTACGAGCAGTACTTC.

The chain combines TRBV7-2 with TRBJ2-1; 11 bases are shared with TRBD2. Losses at the gene ends were 0 bases for V and 8 bases for J; bases not matched to a gene: 3. Germline V gene data show CDR1 as SGHTA and CDR2 as FQGNSA. The CDR3 spans 15 residues. The CDR3 region has the DNA TGTGCCAGCAGCTTAGCCCTAGCGGGGGGAGATGAGCAGTTCTTC. Protein: CASSLALAGGDEQFF.

The V and J genes are TRBV30 and TRBJ1-6; no clear D gene. This CDR3 contains 11 residues. V gave up 0 bases and J gave up 12 bases, with 6 bases separating them. The germline CDR1 and CDR2 sequences are GTSNPN and SVGIG (reference sequence). The CDR3 DNA sequence: TGTGCCTGGAGTGTACTCGTACCCCTCCACTTT. Its translation: CAWSVLVPLHF.

This clone was counted a few times. The chain joins TRBV5-1 to TRBJ1-1, with D unclear. V lost 4 bases and J lost 6, with 13 bases in between. Germline loops: CDR1 SGHRS, CDR2 YFSETQ. The CDR3 has 13 residues. CDR3 in DNA: TGCGCCAGCAGCCTAAATTTCGGCGCTGAAGCTTTCTTT. Translated, it gives CASSLNFGAEAFF. Full variable domain (outside the CDR3, taken from reference TRBV5-1 and TRBJ1-1): KAGVTQTPRYLIKTRGQQVTLSCSPISGHRSVSWYQQTPGQGLQFLFEYFSETQRNKGNFPGRFSGRQFSNSRSEMNVSTLELGDSALYLCASSLNFGAEAFFGQGTRLTVV.

This clone has a handful of counts. CDR3 amino acids: CASSPVSYEQYF. The CDR3 DNA follows: TGTGCCAGCAGCCCGGTCTCCTACGAGCAGTACTTC. This sequence joins TRBV7-9 and TRBJ2-7, with D uncertain. Trimming stripped 5 bases from V and 0 bases from J, with 5 bases between. CDR1 and CDR2 from the germline V gene are SEHNR and FQNEAQ (reference sequence). The CDR3 consists of 12 residues.

This clone has more than one count but fewer than ten. This chain links TRBV5-6 with TRBJ1-6, with a weak D call TRBD1 (5 bases). This CDR3 comprises 15 residues. Germline values: CDR1 SGHDT, CDR2 YYEEEE. Trimming left V 4 bases short and J 6 bases short, with 14 bases between. This CDR3 is CASSRMTVSNSPLHF. DNA of the CDR3: TGTGCCAGCAGCCGAATGACAGTCTCTAATTCACCCCTCCACTTT.

The chain combines TRBV11-3 with TRBJ2-2; a possible D gene is TRBD1 (5 bases). Trimming pared 5 bases from V and 4 bases from J, leaving 14 bases between. This CDR3 region has 15 residues. Per germline, CDR1 SGHNT and CDR2 YENEEA. CDR3 sequence (DNA): TGTGCCAGCAGCCGACGGGCCCAGGGCACCGGGGAGCTGTTTTTT. It codes for CASSRRAQGTGELFF.

The CDR3 loop reads CASSSTRDSHSPLHF. In DNA, the CDR3 is TGCGCCAGCAGCTCCACCCGGGACAGCCATTCACCCCTCCACTTT. V and J are TRBV5-1 and TRBJ1-6; TRBD1 matches at 7 bases. V lost 3 bases, J lost 8 bases, and 8 bases stayed unmatched. From germline, CDR1 is SGHRS and CDR2 YFSETQ. The CDR3 sequence is 15 residues long.

V is TRBV5-4 and J is TRBJ2-7, with D hard to call. Germline CDR1 is SGHNT and CDR2 is YYREEE (reference sequence). The CDR3 totals 14 residues. The V gene lost 1 base and the J gene lost 5 bases, with 13 bases spanning the gap. CDR3 loop: CASSLPALPHEQYF. As DNA, the CDR3 is TGTGCCAGCAGCTTGCCAGCGTTGCCCCACGAGCAGTACTTC. The variable domain in full, completed from reference TRBV5-4 and TRBJ2-7, reads ETGVTQSPTHLIKTRGQQVTLRCSSQSGHNTVSWYQQALGQGPQFIFQYYREEENGRGNFPPRFSGLQFPNYSSELNVNALELDDSALYLCASSLPALPHEQYFGPGTRLTVT.

The V and J genes are TRBV13 and TRBJ2-3; 12 bases match TRBD2. The V gene's germline CDR1 is PRHDT and CDR2 FYEKMQ (reference sequence). Trimming cost V 5 bases and J 0 bases; bases outside gene matches: 3. The CDR3 is made up of 16 amino acids. The CDR3 protein is CASSPGLAGSTDTQYF. The CDR3 nucleotides read TGTGCCAGCAGCCCCGGACTAGCGGGGAGCACAGATACGCAGTATTTT.

This clone was seen more than once but under ten times. The chain combines TRBV10-3 with TRBJ1-1; D gene uncertain. This CDR3 region has 12 residues. Germline V CDR1 and CDR2: ENHRY, SYGVKD. V shed 3 bases and J shed 1 base, with 3 bases lying between them. CDR3 loop: CAISDANTEAFF. DNA for the CDR3: TGTGCCATCAGTGACGCGAACACTGAAGCTTTCTTT.

J is TRBJ2-3 and V is TRBV6-5; maybe TRBD1 (6 bases). With 6 bases removed from V and 6 bases from J, the gap between germline ends came to 7 bases. From germline, CDR1 is MNHEY and CDR2 SVGAGI. The CDR3 is 11 residues long. CDR3: CASSQGDTQYF. CDR3 nucleotides: TGTGCCAGCAGCCAGGGGGATACGCAGTATTTT.

This CDR3 is CASTTGPSSDTQYF. The CDR3 nucleotides are TGTGCCAGCACTACCGGGCCCTCGTCAGATACGCAGTATTTT. V usage is TRBV19 and J usage is TRBJ2-3, with D unresolved. The germline V and J ends were trimmed by 9 bases and 4 bases, with 17 bases remaining between them. CDR3 size: 14 residues. The germline CDR1 and CDR2 sequences are LNHDA and SQIVND (reference sequence).

The J gene is TRBJ1-1, the V gene TRBV7-9, with TRBD1 matching over 9 bases. Trimming at V came to 2 bases and at J to 6 bases, leaving 10 bases not matched to a gene. The CDR3 is 16 amino acids. The germline gives CDR1 SEHNR, CDR2 FQNEAQ (reference sequence). The CDR3 here is CASSLNIPGQGAEAFF. DNA of the CDR3: TGTGCCAGCAGCTTAAACATACCGGGACAGGGCGCTGAAGCTTTCTTT.

The V and J genes are TRBV7-3 and TRBJ1-2, with D perhaps matching TRBD1 (5 bases). The CDR3 is 16 amino acids. Trimming removed 5 bases at V and 2 bases at J, with 18 bases between. Germline values: CDR1 SGHTA, CDR2 FQGTGA. This CDR3 reads CASSPTGDLLNYGYTF. As DNA, the CDR3 is TGTGCCAGCAGCCCCACAGGCGATCTATTAAACTATGGCTACACCTTC.

The chain employs TRBV7-9 and TRBJ2-7, with TRBD1 matching 8 bases. In germline, CDR1 is SEHNR, CDR2 FQNEAQ (reference sequence). With 1 base clipped from V and 4 bases from J, the junction kept 3 bases outside the gene matches. The CDR3 length is 14 residues. As DNA, the CDR3 is TGTGCCAGCAGCTTAGTGGGGGACAGGTACGAGCAGTACTTC. Translating gives CASSLVGDRYEQYF.

The gene calls are TRBV5-1 and TRBJ1-1; D is undetermined. V lost 0 bases to trimming and J lost 0 bases, with 12 bases between them. Germline V CDR1 and CDR2: SGHRS, YFSETQ. This CDR3 is built from 16 residues. The CDR3 sequence is CASSLGIGSMNTEAFF. In nucleotides, the CDR3 is TGCGCCAGCAGCTTGGGAATAGGGTCAATGAACACTGAAGCTTTCTTT.

This clone is deemed medium-sized. V is TRBV19 and J is TRBJ2-3; the match to TRBD2 covers 12 bases. Trimming cost V 6 bases and J 3 bases; bases outside gene matches: 4. The CDR3 is made up of 15 amino acids. Germline values: CDR1 LNHDA, CDR2 SQIVND (reference sequence). In nucleotides, the CDR3 is TGTGCCAGTAGATTCACTAGCGGGGGGACAGATACGCAGTATTTT. Encoded protein: CASRFTSGGTDTQYF.

This chain uses TRBV11-3 with TRBJ2-1; 7 nucleotides agree with TRBD1. Germline V gene data show CDR1 as SGHNT and CDR2 as YENEEA. V gave up 5 bases and J gave up 5 bases; unmatched junction bases: 9. The CDR3 covers 15 residues. In DNA, the CDR3 is TGTGCCAGCAGCCCACCCGGGACAGAGAACAATGAGCAGTTCTTC. Amino acids: CASSPPGTENNEQFF.

The V gene is TRBV7-9, the J gene TRBJ2-1; the D gene is possibly TRBD2 (5 bases). This CDR3 comprises 15 residues. Per the germline V gene, CDR1 is SEHNR and CDR2 is FQNEAQ (reference sequence). The V and J ends lost 3 bases and 8 bases respectively, with 17 bases between them. The CDR3 DNA reads TGTGCCAGCAGCTTGGACTGGTCGGGTGACGATGAGCAGTTCTTC. Its protein is CASSLDWSGDDEQFF.

This CDR3 reads CASSLQGDSYEQYF. The CDR3 region has the DNA TGTGCCAGCAGCTTGCAAGGGGACTCCTACGAGCAGTACTTC. The chain couples TRBV5-5 to TRBJ2-7; a weak D match, TRBD1 (5 bases). Germline V gene lookup returns CDR1 SGHKS and CDR2 YYEKEE (reference sequence). The CDR3 runs 14 residues. Trimming pared 1 base from V and 0 bases from J, leaving 8 bases between.

The chain carries TRBV5-1 and TRBJ2-5, with 9 nucleotides matching TRBD1. Germline lookup yields CDR1 SGHRS and CDR2 YFSETQ. Losses at the gene ends were 5 bases for V and 5 bases for J; bases not matched to a gene: 7. The CDR3 has 14 amino acids. In nucleotides, the CDR3 is TGCGCCAGCAGTCAGGGACAGGGAGGTGAGACCCAGTACTTC. Encoded protein: CASSQGQGGETQYF.

The sample holds a few counts of this clone. V and J are TRBV2 and TRBJ1-1; D is perhaps TRBD1 (6 bases). With 6 bases removed from V and 0 bases from J, the gap between germline ends came to 23 bases. CDR1 SNHLY and CDR2 FYNNEI come from the germline V gene. The CDR3 length is 18 residues. This CDR3 is CASRDRRNARRLNTEAFF. The CDR3, as DNA: TGTGCCAGCAGGGACAGACGAAATGCTAGAAGATTGAACACTGAAGCTTTCTTT.

This clone was seen once. The chain couples TRBV10-3 to TRBJ2-7; D is unresolved. Germline lookup yields CDR1 ENHRY and CDR2 SYGVKD. The CDR3 is 12 residues long. V gave up 10 bases and J gave up 3 bases, with 13 bases separating them. The CDR3 is CATRTDLYEQYF. CDR3 DNA: TGTGCCACCCGAACAGACCTCTACGAGCAGTACTTC.